These 25 T cell receptor beta chains originate from one sample sequenced in a study of neurological immune-mediated disorders. TCRdb analysed the 5' RACE reads with MiXCR anew, one entry per CDR3 protein. The repertoire includes tens of thousands of distinct CDR3 sequences, around 3.3% of them detected once, and about 4% sits in the top ten. The material sequenced was PBMCs. The receptors were sampled from a man aged 35-49 years with multiple sclerosis.

There are many counts of this clonotype. The chain carries TRBV29-1 and TRBJ2-1, with 7 positions matching TRBD2. CDR1 is SQVTM and CDR2 is ANQGSEA in the germline V gene. With V trimmed by 3 bases and J by 14 bases, 4 bases remained unmatched. The CDR3 has 10 amino acids. This CDR3 reads CSVERGGKFF. For the CDR3, the DNA is TGCAGCGTTGAGCGCGGGGGAAAGTTCTTC.

Ten or more counts support this clonotype. CDR3 region: CSAGAKGYTF. CDR3 DNA sequence: TGCAGTGCTGGGGCAAAAGGCTACACCTTC. The J gene is TRBJ1-2, the V gene TRBV20-1; a possible D gene is TRBD1 (5 bases). Trimming removed 5 bases from V and 8 bases from J, with 9 bases in between. CDR3 length: 10 amino acids. Germline V CDR1 and CDR2: DFQATT, SNEGSKA (reference sequence).

This clonotype showed up many times. The chain couples TRBV5-1 to TRBJ1-1; possibly TRBD1 for D (5 bases). Germline V gives CDR1 SGHRS, CDR2 YFSETQ. This CDR3 region has 15 residues. Deletions cut 4 bases from V and 1 base from J, with 14 bases between. In DNA, the CDR3 is TGCGCCAGCAGCAGAACTCCACAGGAGAACACTGAAGCTTTCTTT. Protein product: CASSRTPQENTEAFF.

This clonotype was counted many times. This chain connects TRBV12-3 or TRBV12-4 to TRBJ2-3; TRBD2 is a possible D gene (6 bases). Trimming stripped 2 bases from V and 4 bases from J, with 19 bases between. CDR3 length: 17 amino acids. CDR3 residues: CASSLLPGTRAPDTQYF. The DNA of the CDR3 is TGTGCCAGCAGTTTACTACCCGGGACTCGTGCCCCAGATACGCAGTATTTT.

This clonotype came up many times. The V and J genes are TRBV7-9 and TRBJ2-1; D may be TRBD1 (5 bases). Germline V CDR1 and CDR2: SEHNR, FQNEAQ (reference sequence). Deletions cut 5 bases from V and 3 bases from J, with 14 bases between. The CDR3 spans 15 residues. The CDR3 here is CASSHDSSNYNEQFF. The CDR3, as DNA: TGTGCCAGCAGCCATGACAGCAGTAACTACAATGAGCAGTTCTTC.

This clonotype was counted at least ten times. The J gene is TRBJ2-4, the V gene TRBV2; a weak D match, TRBD1 (6 bases). The CDR3 has 13 residues. V was trimmed by 2 bases and J by 8 bases, leaving 10 bases between them. The germline gives CDR1 SNHLY, CDR2 FYNNEI. The CDR3 DNA is TGTGCCAGCAGTGAATGGGGGCAGGACATTCAGTACTTC. Encoded protein: CASSEWGQDIQYF.

This clonotype was recorded at least ten times. This sequence joins TRBV20-1 and TRBJ2-5, with D perhaps matching TRBD2 (6 bases). V was trimmed by 1 base and J by 7 bases, leaving 25 bases between them. The length of the CDR3 is 17 residues. Germline CDR1 DFQATT, CDR2 SNEGSKA (reference sequence). The CDR3 nucleotides read TGCAGTGCTAGAGTTTTTGGAGCGGGCCAAACGCCAGGGACCCAGTACTTC. It translates to CSARVFGAGQTPGTQYF.

At least ten counts were recorded for this clonotype. The chain links TRBV20-1 to TRBJ2-1, with D maybe TRBD1 (6 bases). The CDR3 is 15 residues long. V gave up 5 bases and J gave up 3 bases, with 17 bases separating them. Germline V gene data show CDR1 as DFQATT and CDR2 as SNEGSKA (reference sequence). The CDR3 nucleotides read TGCAGTGCTGGTCCTCCGGGACAAGACTACAATGAGCAGTTCTTC. This translates into CSAGPPGQDYNEQFF.

This clonotype was seen at least ten times. The chain is built from TRBV5-1 and TRBJ2-7; 11 positions agree with TRBD2. The CDR3 totals 15 residues. The germline gives CDR1 SGHRS, CDR2 YFSETQ. V gave up 4 bases and J gave up 7 bases; unmatched junction bases: 10. In nucleotides, the CDR3 is TGCGCCAGCAGCACGGGACTAGCGGCGACGGGGGAGCAGTACTTC. Its protein product is CASSTGLAATGEQYF.

This clonotype has at least ten counts. J is TRBJ2-1 and V is TRBV12-3 or TRBV12-4; the match to TRBD2 covers 8 bases. This CDR3 contains 14 residues. V trimming: 5 bases; J trimming: 10 bases; junction bases outside the gene matches: 10. The CDR3 DNA reads as TGTGCCAGCAGTCCTAGAGCGGGAGCTCTGGAGCAGTTCTTC. This translates into CASSPRAGALEQFF.

Many counts were recorded for this clonotype. The chain joins TRBV12-3 or TRBV12-4 to TRBJ2-7, with D perhaps TRBD1 (6 bases). The CDR3 has 17 amino acids. Deletions cut 2 bases from V and 2 bases from J, with 19 bases between. CDR3 region: CASSLKKSAGVTYEQYF. CDR3 nucleotide sequence: TGTGCCAGCAGTTTAAAAAAGTCGGCAGGGGTAACCTACGAGCAGTACTTC.

In this sample, this clonotype turned up many times. The chain carries TRBV20-1 and TRBJ2-1; D is perhaps TRBD1 (6 bases). The CDR3 consists of 14 residues. Trimming took 4 bases from V and 2 from J, leaving 12 bases between them. CDR1 and CDR2 (germline): DFQATT, SNEGSKA (reference sequence). The CDR3 loop is CSAIWGPAYNEQFF. In nucleotides, the CDR3 is TGCAGTGCTATTTGGGGGCCAGCCTACAATGAGCAGTTCTTC.

This clonotype has at least ten counts. CDR3 in DNA: TGTGCCAGCAGTTTAGCGGGATCGGAAGAGCAGTACTTC. This sequence encodes CASSLAGSEEQYF. The J gene is TRBJ2-7, the V gene TRBV12-3 or TRBV12-4; unclear D gene. Trimming stripped 0 bases from V and 7 bases from J, with 10 bases between. The length of the CDR3 is 13 residues.

This clonotype appeared many times. V usage is TRBV3-1 and J usage is TRBJ2-1, with 10 bases identical to TRBD2. The germline V gene has CDR1 LGHDT and CDR2 YNNKEL (reference sequence). Losses at the gene ends were 3 bases for V and 3 bases for J; bases not matched to a gene: 2. The length of the CDR3 is 15 residues. CDR3 protein: CASSHPSGGYNEQFF. CDR3 in DNA: TGTGCCAGCAGCCACCCTAGCGGGGGCTACAATGAGCAGTTCTTC.

There are many counts of this clonotype. The chain links TRBV6-5 to TRBJ2-5; TRBD2 matches 8 bases. From germline, CDR1 is MNHEY and CDR2 SVGAGI. The V and J ends lost 6 bases and 5 bases, in that order; junction bases with no gene match: 11. The CDR3 totals 15 residues. This CDR3 is CASRYGGGRRETQYF. The CDR3 bases are TGTGCCAGCAGATATGGTGGCGGGAGGAGGGAGACCCAGTACTTC.

Of note for this clonotype: A read error may be the cause here, since a much bigger clone is one base away. The chain combines TRBV7-6 with TRBJ2-2; the D gene could be TRBD1 or TRBD2 (5 bases each). The CDR3 totals 11 residues. The germline V gene has CDR1 SGHVS and CDR2 FNYEAQ. CDR3 region: CASSLTGALFF. CDR3 in DNA: TGTGCCAGCAGCTTAACCGGGGCGCTGTTTTTT.

This clonotype was counted many times. The chain employs TRBV19 and TRBJ1-1; D is possibly TRBD1 (6 bases). The CDR3 consists of 13 residues. Germline V gene data show CDR1 as LNHDA and CDR2 as SQIVND (reference sequence). The V gene lost 1 base and the J gene lost 8 bases, with 11 bases spanning the gap. CDR3 coding DNA: TGTGCCAGTAGTATAGTGCAGGGGACAGAAGCTTTCTTT. Translated, it gives CASSIVQGTEAFF.

This clonotype was counted many times. V usage is TRBV9 and J usage is TRBJ2-7; D unclear. The CDR3 is 14 residues long. Trimming removed 1 base at V and 3 bases at J, with 11 bases between. Germline V gene data show CDR1 as SGDLS and CDR2 as YYNGEE. The CDR3 DNA sequence: TGTGCCAGCAGCGTACTCCCGGGCCTCTACGAGCAGTACTTC. This encodes CASSVLPGLYEQYF. Drawing the rest from reference TRBV9 and TRBJ2-7, the complete variable domain is DSGVTQTPKHLITATGQRVTLRCSPRSGDLSVYWYQQSLDQGLQFLIQYYNGEERAKGNILERFSAQQFPDLHSELNLSSLELGDSALYFCASSVLPGLYEQYFGPGTRLTVT.

In its sample, this clonotype was seen many times. This chain links TRBV27 with TRBJ1-1, with D possibly TRBD1 on 5 matching bases. V lost 10 bases to trimming and J lost 4 bases, with 28 bases between them. CDR3 length: 17 residues. Germline V gene sequence: CDR1 MNHEY, CDR2 SMNVEV (reference sequence). The CDR3 nucleotides are TGTGCCACCGCGGGGGGGGAGGCCCTAGCGGGGGGCACTGAAGCTTTCTTT. It yields the protein CATAGGEALAGGTEAFF.

This clonotype was recorded many times. V is TRBV20-1 and J is TRBJ2-3, with 9 bases identical to TRBD2. Germline V lookup: CDR1 DFQATT, CDR2 SNEGSKA (reference sequence). V was pared by 6 bases and J by 2 bases, with 9 bases of the junction left unmatched. The CDR3 extends over 15 amino acids. Written as DNA, the CDR3 is TGCAGTGCCCCGACTAGCGGAGCGCTCACAGATACGCAGTATTTT. Its protein is CSAPTSGALTDTQYF.

The CDR3 is CASSGPGGYTF. DNA for the CDR3: TGTGCCAGCTCGGGCCCGGGTGGCTACACCTTC. The rearrangement joins TRBV7-8 to TRBJ1-2; no clear D gene. This CDR3 has 11 amino acids. V dropped 8 bases and J dropped 7 bases, with 11 bases sitting between them. CDR1 and CDR2 from the germline V gene are SGHVS and FQNEAQ.

The sample holds many counts of this clonotype. The chain uses TRBV5-1 and TRBJ2-3; D ambiguous. This CDR3 has 14 residues. Germline CDR1 and CDR2: SGHRS and YFSETQ. V was clipped by 9 bases and J by 7 bases, with 21 bases between them. CDR3 DNA sequence: TGCGCCACCATGCTGAATCCGAGTAGTTATACGCAGTATTTT. The encoded protein is CATMLNPSSYTQYF. The full variable domain, rest sourced from reference TRBV5-1 and TRBJ2-3, is KAGVTQTPRYLIKTRGQQVTLSCSPISGHRSVSWYQQTPGQGLQFLFEYFSETQRNKGNFPGRFSGRQFSNSRSEMNVSTLELGDSALYLCATMLNPSSYTQYFGPGTRLTVL.

This clonotype appeared many times. V and J are TRBV9 and TRBJ2-2; 8 bases match TRBD2. The CDR3 loop spans 14 amino acids. The J segment lost 7 bases and the V segment lost 3 bases, leaving 5 bases of the junction unmatched. Germline CDR1 reads SGDLS; CDR2 reads YYNGEE. CDR3 region: CASSAREGGGELFF. The CDR3 DNA is TGTGCCAGCAGCGCCCGGGAGGGTGGCGGGGAGCTGTTTTTT.

This clonotype was seen repeatedly, ten times or more. This chain links TRBV6-5 with TRBJ2-7; D may correspond to TRBD1 or TRBD2 (5 bases each). CDR3 size: 13 residues. Germline CDR1 reads MNHEY; CDR2 reads SVGAGI. The V end was cut by 5 bases, the J end by 3 bases, with 11 bases between. The CDR3 coding sequence is TGTGCCAGCAGTCAACGGGACGGCTACGAGCAGTACTTC. Its protein product is CASSQRDGYEQYF.

This clonotype was counted many times. V gene TRBV7-2 combines with J gene TRBJ2-1, with D possibly being TRBD2 (5 bases). Per the germline V gene, CDR1 is SGHTA and CDR2 is FQGNSA. The CDR3 has 14 amino acids. Trimming cost V 0 bases and J 7 bases, with 10 bases left between them. The CDR3 region is CASSLAVRGNEQFF. CDR3 bases: TGTGCCAGCAGCTTAGCAGTAAGAGGGAATGAGCAGTTCTTC.